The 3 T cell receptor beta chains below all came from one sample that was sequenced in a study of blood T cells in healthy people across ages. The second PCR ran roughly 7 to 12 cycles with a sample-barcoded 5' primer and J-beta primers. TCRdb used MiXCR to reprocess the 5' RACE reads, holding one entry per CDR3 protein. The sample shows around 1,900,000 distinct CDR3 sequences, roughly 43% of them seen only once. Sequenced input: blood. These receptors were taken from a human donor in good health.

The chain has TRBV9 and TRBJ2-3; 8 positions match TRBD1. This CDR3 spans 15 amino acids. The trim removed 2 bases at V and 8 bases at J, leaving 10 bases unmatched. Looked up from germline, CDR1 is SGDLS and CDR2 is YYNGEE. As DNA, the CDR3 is TGTGCCAGCAGCGTTGAGGGACAGGTCATGGGTACGCAGTATTTT. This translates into CASSVEGQVMGTQYF.

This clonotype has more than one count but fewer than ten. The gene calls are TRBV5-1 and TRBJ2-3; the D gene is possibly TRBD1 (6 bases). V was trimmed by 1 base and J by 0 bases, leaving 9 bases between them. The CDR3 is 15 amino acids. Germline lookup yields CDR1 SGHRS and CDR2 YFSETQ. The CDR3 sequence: CASSLSTGSTDTQYF. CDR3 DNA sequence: TGCGCCAGCAGCTTGAGTACAGGGAGCACAGATACGCAGTATTTT. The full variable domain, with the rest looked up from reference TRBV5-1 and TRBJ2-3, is KAGVTQTPRYLIKTRGQQVTLSCSPISGHRSVSWYQQTPGQGLQFLFEYFSETQRNKGNFPGRFSGRQFSNSRSEMNVSTLELGDSALYLCASSLSTGSTDTQYFGPGTRLTVL.

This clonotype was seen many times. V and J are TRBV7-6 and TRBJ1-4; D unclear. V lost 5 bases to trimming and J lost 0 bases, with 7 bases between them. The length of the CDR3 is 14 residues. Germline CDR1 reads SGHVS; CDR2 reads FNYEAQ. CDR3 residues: CASSPRATNEKLFF. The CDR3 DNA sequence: TGTGCCAGCAGCCCCCGAGCAACTAATGAAAAACTGTTTTTT.